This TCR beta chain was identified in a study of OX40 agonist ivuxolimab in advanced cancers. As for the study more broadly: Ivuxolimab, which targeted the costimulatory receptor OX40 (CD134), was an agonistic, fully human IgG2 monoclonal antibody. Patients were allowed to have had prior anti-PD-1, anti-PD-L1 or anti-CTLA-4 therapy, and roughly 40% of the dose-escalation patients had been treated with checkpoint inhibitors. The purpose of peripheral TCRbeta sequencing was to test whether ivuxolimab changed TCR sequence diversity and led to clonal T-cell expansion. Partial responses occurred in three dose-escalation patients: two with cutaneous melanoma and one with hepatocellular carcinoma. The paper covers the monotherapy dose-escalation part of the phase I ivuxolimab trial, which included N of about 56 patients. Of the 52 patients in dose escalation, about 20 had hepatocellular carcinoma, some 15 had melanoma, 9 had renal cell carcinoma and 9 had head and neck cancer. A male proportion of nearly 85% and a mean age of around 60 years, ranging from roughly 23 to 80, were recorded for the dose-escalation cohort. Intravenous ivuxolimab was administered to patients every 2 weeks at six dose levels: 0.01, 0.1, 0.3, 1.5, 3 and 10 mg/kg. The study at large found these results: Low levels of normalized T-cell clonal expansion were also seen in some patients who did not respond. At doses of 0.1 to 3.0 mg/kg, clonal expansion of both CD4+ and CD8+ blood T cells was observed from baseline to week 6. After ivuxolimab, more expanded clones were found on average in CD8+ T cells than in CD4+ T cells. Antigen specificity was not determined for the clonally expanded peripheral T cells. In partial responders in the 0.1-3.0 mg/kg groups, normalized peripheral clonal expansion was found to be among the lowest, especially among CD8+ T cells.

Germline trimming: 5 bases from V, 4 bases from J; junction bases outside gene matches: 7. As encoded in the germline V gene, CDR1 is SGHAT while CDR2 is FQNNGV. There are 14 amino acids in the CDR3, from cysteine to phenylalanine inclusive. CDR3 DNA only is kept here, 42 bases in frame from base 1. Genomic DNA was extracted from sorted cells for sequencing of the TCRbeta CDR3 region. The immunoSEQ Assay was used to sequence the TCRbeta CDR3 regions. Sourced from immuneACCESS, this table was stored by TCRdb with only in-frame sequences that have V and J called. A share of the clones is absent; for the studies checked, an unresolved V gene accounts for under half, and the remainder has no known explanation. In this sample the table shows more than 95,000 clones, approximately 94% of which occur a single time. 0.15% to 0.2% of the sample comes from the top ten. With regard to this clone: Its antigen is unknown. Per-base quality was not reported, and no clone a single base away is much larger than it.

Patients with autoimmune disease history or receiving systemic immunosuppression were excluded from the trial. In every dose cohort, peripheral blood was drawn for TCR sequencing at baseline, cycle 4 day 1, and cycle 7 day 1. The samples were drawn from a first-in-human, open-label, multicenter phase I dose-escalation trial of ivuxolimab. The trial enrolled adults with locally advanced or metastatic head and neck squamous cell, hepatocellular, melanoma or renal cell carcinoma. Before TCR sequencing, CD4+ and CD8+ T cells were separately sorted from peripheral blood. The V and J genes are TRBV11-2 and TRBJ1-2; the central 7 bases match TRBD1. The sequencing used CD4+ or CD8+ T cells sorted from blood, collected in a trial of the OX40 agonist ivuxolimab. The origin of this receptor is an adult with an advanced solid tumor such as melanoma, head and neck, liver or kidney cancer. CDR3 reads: CASSQMTGPYGYTF. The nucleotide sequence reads TGTGCCAGCAGCCAGATGACAGGGCCCTATGGCTACACCTTC.